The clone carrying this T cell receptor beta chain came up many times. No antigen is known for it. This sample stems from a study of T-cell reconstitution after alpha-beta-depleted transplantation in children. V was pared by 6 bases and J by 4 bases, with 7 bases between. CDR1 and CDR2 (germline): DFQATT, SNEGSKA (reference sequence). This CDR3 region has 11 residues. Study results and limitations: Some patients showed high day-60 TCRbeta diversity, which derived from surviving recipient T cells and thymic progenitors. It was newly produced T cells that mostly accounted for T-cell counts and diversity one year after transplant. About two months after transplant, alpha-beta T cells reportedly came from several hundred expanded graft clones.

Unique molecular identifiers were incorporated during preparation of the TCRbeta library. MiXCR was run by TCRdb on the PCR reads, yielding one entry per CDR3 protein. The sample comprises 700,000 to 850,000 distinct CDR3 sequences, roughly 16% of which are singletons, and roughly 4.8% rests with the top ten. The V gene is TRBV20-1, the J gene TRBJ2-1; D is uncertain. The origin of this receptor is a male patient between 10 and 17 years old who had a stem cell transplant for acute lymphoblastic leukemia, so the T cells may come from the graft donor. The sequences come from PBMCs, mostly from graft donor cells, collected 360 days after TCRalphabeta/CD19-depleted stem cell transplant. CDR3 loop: CSAQTYNEQFF. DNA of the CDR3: TGCAGTGCACAGACGTACAATGAGCAGTTCTTC.